Shown below are 9 T cell receptor beta chains from a single sample sequenced in a study of cytomegalovirus exposure and HLA in healthy donors. Primers for the PCR totalled 60 Vbeta and 13 Jbeta. Data came from immunoSEQ multiplex PCR; TCRdb stores just in-frame clones and leaves some out. Among about 90,000 clones listed, approximately 76% were seen once. Sequenced input: PBMCs. Receptors originate from a woman aged 60 to 75 in good health and CMV-seropositive.

The V gene is TRBV28, the J gene TRBJ2-7, with D unresolved. Germline CDR1 MDHEN, CDR2 SYDVKM. This CDR3 comprises 15 residues. V gave up 5 bases and J gave up 0 bases, with 14 bases separating them. The CDR3 here is CASSDALHISYEQYF. The CDR3, as DNA: TGTGCCAGCAGTGATGCCTTACACATCTCCTACGAGCAGTACTTC.

This clone appeared a single time. The gene calls are TRBV28 and TRBJ1-3; D unresolved. V gave up 7 bases and J gave up 4 bases, with 5 bases separating them. CDR3 length: 11 amino acids. The germline gives CDR1 MDHEN, CDR2 SYDVKM. CDR3 amino acids: CASTGGNTIYF. DNA of the CDR3: TGTGCCAGCACCGGGGGAAACACCATATATTTT. Variable domain in full (rest from reference TRBV28 and TRBJ1-3): DVKVTQSSRYLVKRTGEKVFLECVQDMDHENMFWYRQDPGLGLRLIYFSYDVKMKEKGDIPEGYSVSREKKERFSLILESASTNQTSMYLCASTGGNTIYFGEGSWLTVV.

The chain links TRBV10-3 to TRBJ2-7; TRBD2 matches at 8 bases. The CDR3 consists of 14 residues. From germline, CDR1 is ENHRY and CDR2 SYGVKD. With 4 bases clipped from V and 6 bases from J, the junction kept 8 bases outside the gene matches. CDR3 sequence: CAISGGASGLEQYF. The CDR3, as DNA: TGTGCCATCAGTGGCGGGGCTAGCGGGCTCGAGCAGTACTTC.

This chain uses TRBV5-1 with TRBJ1-1; D call uncertain. The germline CDR1 and CDR2 sequences are SGHRS and YFSETQ. The CDR3 contains 13 residues. V lost 5 bases, J lost 0 bases, and 8 bases lay in between. The chain's CDR3 is CASSVGVNTEAFF. DNA for the CDR3: TGCGCCAGCAGTGTCGGGGTGAACACTGAAGCTTTCTTT.

The V and J genes are TRBV27 and TRBJ1-1; the D gene is possibly TRBD1 (6 bases). Germline assignment: CDR1 MNHEY and CDR2 SMNVEV (reference sequence). The CDR3 totals 12 residues. Deletions cut 9 bases from V and 4 bases from J, with 12 bases between. The CDR3, as DNA: TGTGCCAGTAGACAGGTCGGCACTGAAGCTTTCTTT. Its translation is CASRQVGTEAFF.

The rearrangement joins TRBV2 to TRBJ2-7; 14 nucleotides align to TRBD2. Germline assignment: CDR1 SNHLY and CDR2 FYNNEI. The ends lost 6 bases at V and 1 base at J; junction bases unmatched: 5. The CDR3 extends over 16 amino acids. The CDR3 sequence: CASRGGLAGASYEQYF. The CDR3 bases are TGTGCCAGCAGGGGGGGACTAGCGGGAGCATCCTACGAGCAGTACTTC. Supplemented by reference TRBV2 and TRBJ2-7, the full variable domain reads EPEVTQTPSHQVTQMGQEVILRCVPISNHLYFYWYRQILGQKVEFLVSFYNNEISEKSEIFDDQFSVERPDGSNFTLKIRSTKLEDSAMYFCASRGGLAGASYEQYFGPGTRLTVT.

The CDR3 protein is CASSIRTANTEAFF. CDR3 DNA sequence: TGTGCCAGCAGCATCCGGACAGCGAACACTGAAGCTTTCTTT. V is TRBV6-5 and J is TRBJ1-1, with D possibly TRBD1 on 6 matching bases. V lost 6 bases to trimming and J lost 1 base, with 12 bases between them. The CDR3 loop spans 14 amino acids. Looked up from germline, CDR1 is MNHEY and CDR2 is SVGAGI.

The V call is TRBV10-3, the J call TRBJ1-3; TRBD1 might be the D (6 bases). Per the germline V gene, CDR1 is ENHRY and CDR2 is SYGVKD. V was cut by 10 bases and J by 0 bases, with 19 bases left in between. The CDR3 spans 16 residues. DNA for the CDR3: TGTGCCACAAACCCCCTACAGGACAGCTCTGGAAACACCATATATTTT. Encoded protein: CATNPLQDSSGNTIYF.

The gene calls are TRBV7-9 and TRBJ2-7; possible D gene TRBD2, 5 bases. The CDR3 is 17 residues long. Between the trimmed V and J ends, which lost 2 bases and 1 base, there was a span of 18 bases. CDR1 is SEHNR and CDR2 is FQNEAQ in the germline V gene (reference sequence). The CDR3 sequence: CASSLISWGSESYEQYF. In DNA form, the CDR3 reads TGTGCCAGCAGCTTAATATCCTGGGGTAGCGAATCCTACGAGCAGTACTTC. Looking up the rest from reference TRBV7-9 and TRBJ2-7 gives the full variable domain: DTGVSQNPRHKITKRGQNVTFRCDPISEHNRLYWYRQTLGQGPEFLTYFQNEAQLEKSRLLSDRFSAERPKGSFSTLEIQRTEQGDSAMYLCASSLISWGSESYEQYFGPGTRLTVT.